This paragraph reports one T cell receptor beta chain. At the DNA level, this CDR3 is encoded by other sequences in the same sample as well. V lost 3 bases and J lost 5; bases outside the gene matches: 2. Per the germline V gene, CDR1 is KGHSH and CDR2 is LQKENI. CDR3 size: 13 residues. The data belong to a study of blood T cell repertoires in COVID-19. Study-wide context: The United States, Italy and Spain were the sources of the acute and convalescent COVID-19 samples. Sources were T cells, B-cell-depleted T cells, or PBMCs; the material itself was cDNA or gDNA.

Methods used by the authors: It was from reference gene primer amplification that nucleated cell counts were estimated. Some clones are missing from TCRdb's copy, which holds only in-frame ones; the method was immunoSEQ multiplex PCR. That table gives V, J and clone size, and the DNA gave D and trimming. The data hold some 98,000 clones, with approximately 80% observed a single time. The source material was peripheral blood. This sequence was found in a man between 65 and 85 years old with active or convalescent COVID-19. J is TRBJ2-5 and V is TRBV18; 8 positions match TRBD2. The CDR3 DNA follows: TGTGCCAGCTCACCGGGACTAGGCGAGACCCAGTACTTC. This translates into CASSPGLGETQYF.